This T cell receptor (beta chain) is from a study of OX40 agonist ivuxolimab in advanced cancers. Background on the whole study: Ivuxolimab was a fully human IgG2 agonistic monoclonal antibody targeting the costimulatory receptor OX40 (CD134). The point of sequencing TCRbeta in the periphery was to test whether ivuxolimab changed TCR sequence diversity and drove clonal T-cell expansion. The dose-escalation cohort was roughly 83% male with a mean age of around 62 years, ranging from roughly 20 to 80. Intravenous ivuxolimab was administered to patients every 2 weeks at six dose levels: 0.01, 0.1, 0.3, 1.5, 3 and 10 mg/kg. Three dose-escalation patients achieved partial responses, one with hepatocellular carcinoma and two with cutaneous melanoma. Prior anti-PD-1, anti-PD-L1 or anti-CTLA-4 therapy was permitted, and approximately 40% of dose-escalation patients had received checkpoint inhibitors. Of the approximately 54 patients in dose escalation, about 20 had hepatocellular carcinoma, approximately 15 had melanoma, 9 had renal cell carcinoma and 9 had head and neck cancer. The paper covers the monotherapy dose-escalation part of the phase I ivuxolimab trial, which included N ≈ 50 patients.

Points the paper makes about the study in general: Low levels of normalized T-cell clonal expansion were also shown by some nonresponding patients. In the 0.1-3.0 mg/kg groups, partial responders had among the lowest normalized peripheral clonal expansion, particularly in CD8+ T cells. Antigen specificity was not determined for the clonally expanded peripheral T cells. At doses of 0.1 to 3.0 mg/kg, clonal expansion of both CD4+ and CD8+ T cells in blood was seen between baseline and week 6. On average, CD8+ T cells showed more expanded clones than CD4+ T cells after ivuxolimab.

The CDR3 sequence holds 15 residues, the cysteine and phenylalanine included. Of all the DNA, just the CDR3 is kept, 45 bases in frame from base 1. Reading the germline V gene gives CDR1 SGHVS and CDR2 FNYEAQ. V was cut back by 5 bases and J by 0 bases, leaving a gap of 14 bases between them. To sequence the TCRbeta CDR3 region, genomic DNA was isolated from the sorted cells. The immunoSEQ Assay was used for sequencing of TCRbeta CDR3 regions. Imported from immuneACCESS, the table was reduced by TCRdb to in-frame sequences with V and J called. These copies leave out some clones; in studies compared against another copy, an unresolved V gene accounts for under half, and the cause of the remainder is not known. The sample table lists approximately 22,000 clones, nearly 85% of them with a count of one. The top ten clonotypes cover around 20% of the sample. Patients with a history of autoimmune disease or receiving systemic immunosuppression were excluded from the trial. Peripheral blood for TCR sequencing was drawn from every dose cohort at baseline, at cycle 4 day 1 and at cycle 7 day 1. Samples were obtained from an open-label, multicenter, first-in-human phase I dose-escalation trial of ivuxolimab. Adults with locally advanced or metastatic melanoma, renal cell carcinoma, hepatocellular carcinoma or head and neck squamous cell carcinoma were enrolled in the trial. Before TCR sequencing, CD4+ T cells and CD8+ T cells from peripheral blood were sorted into separate populations.

As for this clone: The target of this receptor is not known. Base qualities are not at hand, and no much larger clone is one base apart.

The chain couples TRBV7-6 to TRBJ2-7; the D gene could be either TRBD1 or TRBD2, each agreeing at 5 bases. The clonotype was recovered from an adult with an advanced solid tumor such as melanoma, head and neck, liver or kidney cancer. The sample was CD4+ or CD8+ T cells sorted from blood, taken in a trial of the OX40 agonist ivuxolimab. The DNA reads as follows: TGTGCCAGCAGCCTGGGGCCGGGGAACTCCTACGAGCAGTACTTC. It encodes CASSLGPGNSYEQYF.